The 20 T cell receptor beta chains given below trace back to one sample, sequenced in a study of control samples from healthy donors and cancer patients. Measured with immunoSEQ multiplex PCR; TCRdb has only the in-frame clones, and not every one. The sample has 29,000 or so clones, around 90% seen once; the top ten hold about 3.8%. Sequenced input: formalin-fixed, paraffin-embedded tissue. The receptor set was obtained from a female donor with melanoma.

CDR3 DNA sequence: TGTGCCAGCAGTCAAACGGGATATCGGAGCTCTGGGGCCAACGTCCTGACTTTC. Its protein product is CASSQTGYRSSGANVLTF. The V gene is TRBV27, the J gene TRBJ2-6; tentatively, D is TRBD2 (5 bases). This CDR3 has 18 residues. Germline V gene data show CDR1 as MNHEY and CDR2 as SMNVEV (reference sequence). V lost 5 bases, J lost 0 bases, and 17 bases lay in between.

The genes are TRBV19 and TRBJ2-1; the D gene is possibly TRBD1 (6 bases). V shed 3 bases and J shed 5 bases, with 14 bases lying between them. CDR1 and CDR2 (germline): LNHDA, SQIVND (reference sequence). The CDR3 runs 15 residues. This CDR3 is CASSIWDNNNNEQFF. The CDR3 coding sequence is TGTGCCAGTAGTATTTGGGACAACAACAACAATGAGCAGTTCTTC.

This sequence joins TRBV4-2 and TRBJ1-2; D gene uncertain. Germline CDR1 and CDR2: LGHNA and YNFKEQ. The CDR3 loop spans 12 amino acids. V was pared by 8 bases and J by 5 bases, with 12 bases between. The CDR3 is CASLSTVYGYTF. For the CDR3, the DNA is TGTGCCAGCCTTTCCACGGTATATGGCTACACCTTC.

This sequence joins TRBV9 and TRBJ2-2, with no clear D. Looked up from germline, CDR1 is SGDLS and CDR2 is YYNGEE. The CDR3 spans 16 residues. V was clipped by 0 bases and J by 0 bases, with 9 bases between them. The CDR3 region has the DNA TGTGCCAGCAGCGTAGGGTCCTTGGCGAACACCGGGGAGCTGTTTTTT. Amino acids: CASSVGSLANTGELFF.

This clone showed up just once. The CDR3 region is CASRWVGLPQETQYF. The DNA for the CDR3 is TGTGCCAGCAGATGGGTGGGACTGCCCCAAGAGACCCAGTACTTC. V usage is TRBV27 and J usage is TRBJ2-5; D is possibly TRBD2 (6 bases). Germline-derived CDR1 and CDR2 are MNHEY and SMNVEV (reference sequence). This CDR3 is 15 amino acids long. V dropped 6 bases and J dropped 1 base, with 15 bases sitting between them.

The CDR3 DNA reads TGTGCCAGCAGTTCCACAGGGGATAGAGGAAACACCATATATTTT. Its translation: CASSSTGDRGNTIYF. V is TRBV6-5 and J is TRBJ1-3; 7 bases are a match to TRBD1. Germline V gene sequence: CDR1 MNHEY, CDR2 SVGAGI. This CDR3 is built from 15 residues. J was trimmed by 4 bases and V by 4 bases; bases with no gene match: 7.

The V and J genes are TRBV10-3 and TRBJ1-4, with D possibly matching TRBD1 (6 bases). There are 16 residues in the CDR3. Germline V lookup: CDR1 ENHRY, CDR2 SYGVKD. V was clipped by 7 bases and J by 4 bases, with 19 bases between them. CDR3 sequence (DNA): TGTGCCATCACAAGGGGGACGGGCTTACTTAATGAAAAACTGTTTTTT. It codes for CAITRGTGLLNEKLFF.

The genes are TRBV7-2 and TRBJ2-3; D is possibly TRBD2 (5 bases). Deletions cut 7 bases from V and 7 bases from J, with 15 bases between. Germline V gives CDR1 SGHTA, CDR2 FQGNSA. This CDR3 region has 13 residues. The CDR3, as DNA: TGTGCCAGCACCCCTGGAGGCGTGAATACGCAGTATTTT. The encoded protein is CASTPGGVNTQYF. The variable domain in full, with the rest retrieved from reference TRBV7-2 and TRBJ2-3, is GAGVSQSPSNKVTEKGKDVELRCDPISGHTALYWYRQSLGQGLEFLIYFQGNSAPDKSGLPSDRFSAERTGGSVSTLTIQRTQQEDSAVYLCASTPGGVNTQYFGPGTRLTVL.

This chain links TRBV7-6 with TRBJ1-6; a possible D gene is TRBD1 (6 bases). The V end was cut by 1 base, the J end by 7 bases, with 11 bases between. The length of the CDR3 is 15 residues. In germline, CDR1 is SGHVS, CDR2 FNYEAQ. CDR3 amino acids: CASSLEDSLNSPLHF. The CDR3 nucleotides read TGTGCCAGCAGCTTAGAGGACAGCCTCAATTCACCCCTCCACTTT. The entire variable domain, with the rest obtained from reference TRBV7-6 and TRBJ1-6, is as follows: GAGVSQSPRYKVTKRGQDVALRCDPISGHVSLYWYRQALGQGPEFLTYFNYEAQQDKSGLPNDRFSAERPEGSISTLTIQRTEQRDSAMYRCASSLEDSLNSPLHFGNGTRLTVT.

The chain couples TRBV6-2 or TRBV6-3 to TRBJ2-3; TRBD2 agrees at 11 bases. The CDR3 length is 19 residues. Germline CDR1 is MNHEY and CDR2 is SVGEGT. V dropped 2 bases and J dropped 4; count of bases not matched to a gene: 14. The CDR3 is CASSYPYGTSGRTADTQYF. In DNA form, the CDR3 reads TGTGCCAGCAGTTACCCTTATGGGACTAGCGGCCGGACGGCAGATACGCAGTATTTT.

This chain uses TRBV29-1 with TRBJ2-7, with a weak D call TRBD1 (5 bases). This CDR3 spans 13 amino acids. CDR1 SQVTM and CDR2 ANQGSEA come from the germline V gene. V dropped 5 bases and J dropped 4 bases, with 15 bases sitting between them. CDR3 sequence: CSVLISQGYEQYF. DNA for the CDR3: TGCAGCGTTCTAATATCTCAGGGTTACGAGCAGTACTTC.

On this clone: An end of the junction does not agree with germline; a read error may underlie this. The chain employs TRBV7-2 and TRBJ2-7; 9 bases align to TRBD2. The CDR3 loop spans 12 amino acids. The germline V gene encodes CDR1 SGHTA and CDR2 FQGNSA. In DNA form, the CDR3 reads TGTGCCAGCAGCTTAGGTCCTAGCGGGACACACTTC. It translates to CASSLGPSGTHF.

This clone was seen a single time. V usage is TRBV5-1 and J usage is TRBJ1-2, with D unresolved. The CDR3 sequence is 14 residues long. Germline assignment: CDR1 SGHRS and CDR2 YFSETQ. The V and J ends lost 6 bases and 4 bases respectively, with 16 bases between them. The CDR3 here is CASKGHAYLYGYTF. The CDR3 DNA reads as TGCGCCAGCAAAGGGCACGCCTACCTCTATGGCTACACCTTC.

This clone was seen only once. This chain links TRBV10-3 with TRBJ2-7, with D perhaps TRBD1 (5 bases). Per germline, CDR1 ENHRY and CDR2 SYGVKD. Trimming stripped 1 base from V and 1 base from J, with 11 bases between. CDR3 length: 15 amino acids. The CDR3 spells CAISEYEPGSYEQYF. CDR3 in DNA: TGTGCCATCAGTGAGTATGAACCAGGGTCCTACGAGCAGTACTTC.

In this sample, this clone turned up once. The CDR3 loop reads CSATGQETQYF. The CDR3, as DNA: TGCAGTGCGACAGGGCAAGAGACCCAGTACTTC. The chain recombines TRBV20-1 with TRBJ2-5, with 7 bases that match TRBD1. The CDR3 spans 11 residues. V gave up 6 bases and J gave up 2 bases; unmatched junction bases: 0. CDR1 and CDR2 from the germline V gene are DFQATT and SNEGSKA (reference sequence).

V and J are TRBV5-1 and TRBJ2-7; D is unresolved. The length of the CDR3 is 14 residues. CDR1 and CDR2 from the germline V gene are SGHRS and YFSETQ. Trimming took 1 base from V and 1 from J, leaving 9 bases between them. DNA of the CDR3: TGCGCCAGCAGCTTGAAACAGAGTTCCTACGAGCAGTACTTC. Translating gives CASSLKQSSYEQYF.

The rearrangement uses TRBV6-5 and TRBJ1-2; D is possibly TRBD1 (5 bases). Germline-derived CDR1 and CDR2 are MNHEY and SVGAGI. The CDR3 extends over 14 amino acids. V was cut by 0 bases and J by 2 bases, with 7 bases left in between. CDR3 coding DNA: TGTGCCAGCAGTTACTCGCAGGGCAACTATGGCTACACCTTC. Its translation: CASSYSQGNYGYTF.

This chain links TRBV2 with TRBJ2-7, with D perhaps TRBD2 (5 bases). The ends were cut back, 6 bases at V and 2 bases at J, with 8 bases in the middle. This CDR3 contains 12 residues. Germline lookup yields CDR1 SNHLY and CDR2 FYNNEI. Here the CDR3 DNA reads TGTGCCAGCAGCCCCGGGACCTACGAGCAGTACTTC. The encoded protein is CASSPGTYEQYF.

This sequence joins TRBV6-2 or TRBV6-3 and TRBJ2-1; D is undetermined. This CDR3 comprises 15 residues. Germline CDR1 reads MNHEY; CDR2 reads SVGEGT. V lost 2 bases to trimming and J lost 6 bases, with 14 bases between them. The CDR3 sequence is CASSYSQILINEQFF. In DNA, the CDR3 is TGTGCCAGCAGTTACAGTCAGATCCTAATCAATGAGCAGTTCTTC.

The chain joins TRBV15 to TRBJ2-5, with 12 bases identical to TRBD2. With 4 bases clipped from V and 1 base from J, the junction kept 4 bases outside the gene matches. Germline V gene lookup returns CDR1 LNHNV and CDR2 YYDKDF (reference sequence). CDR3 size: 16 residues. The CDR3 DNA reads TGTGCCACCAGCAAGGCTAGCGGGAGGGGCCAAGAGACCCAGTACTTC. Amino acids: CATSKASGRGQETQYF.